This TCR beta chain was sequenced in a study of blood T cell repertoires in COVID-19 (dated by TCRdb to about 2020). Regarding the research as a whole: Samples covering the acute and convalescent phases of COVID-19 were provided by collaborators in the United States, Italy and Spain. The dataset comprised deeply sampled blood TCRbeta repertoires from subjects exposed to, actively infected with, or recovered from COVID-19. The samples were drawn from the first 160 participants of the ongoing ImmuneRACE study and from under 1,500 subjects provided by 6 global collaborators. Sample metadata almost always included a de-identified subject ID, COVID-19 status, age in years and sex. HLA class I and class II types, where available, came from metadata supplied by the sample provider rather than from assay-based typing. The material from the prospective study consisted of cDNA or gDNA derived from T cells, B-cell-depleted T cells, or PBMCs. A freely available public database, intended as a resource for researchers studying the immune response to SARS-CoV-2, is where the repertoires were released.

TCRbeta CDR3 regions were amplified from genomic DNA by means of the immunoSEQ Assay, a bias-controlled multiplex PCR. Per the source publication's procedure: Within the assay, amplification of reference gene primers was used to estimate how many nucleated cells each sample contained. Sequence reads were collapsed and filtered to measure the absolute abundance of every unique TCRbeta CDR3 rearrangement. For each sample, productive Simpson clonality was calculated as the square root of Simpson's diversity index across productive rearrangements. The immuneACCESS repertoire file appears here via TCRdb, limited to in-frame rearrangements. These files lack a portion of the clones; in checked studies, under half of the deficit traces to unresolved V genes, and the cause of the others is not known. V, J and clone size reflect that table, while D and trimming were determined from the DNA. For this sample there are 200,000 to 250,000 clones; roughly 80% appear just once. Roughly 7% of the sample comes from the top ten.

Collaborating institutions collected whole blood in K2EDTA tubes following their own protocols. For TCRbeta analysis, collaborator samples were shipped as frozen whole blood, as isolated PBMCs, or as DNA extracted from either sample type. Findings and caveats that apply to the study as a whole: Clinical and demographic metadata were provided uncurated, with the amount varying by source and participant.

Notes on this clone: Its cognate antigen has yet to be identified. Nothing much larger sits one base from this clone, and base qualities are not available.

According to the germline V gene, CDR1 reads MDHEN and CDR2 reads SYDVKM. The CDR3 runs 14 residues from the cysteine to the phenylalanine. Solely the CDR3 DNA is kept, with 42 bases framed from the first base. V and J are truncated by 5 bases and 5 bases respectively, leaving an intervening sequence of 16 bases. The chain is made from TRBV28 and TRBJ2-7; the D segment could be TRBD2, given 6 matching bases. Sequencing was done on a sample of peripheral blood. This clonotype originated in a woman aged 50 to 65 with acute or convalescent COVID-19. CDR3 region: CASSAGPPGNEQYF. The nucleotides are TGTGCCAGCAGTGCGGGACCGCCTGGGAACGAGCAGTACTTC.